These 4 T cell receptor beta chains were all obtained from the same sample, sequenced in a study of Graves' ophthalmopathy and Graves' hyperthyroidism. Transcripts of RNA were the source for amplifying TCR beta CDR3 regions. An initial RT-PCR round employing HTBI primers preceded a second-round multiplex PCR. TCRdb re-called the multiplex PCR reads through MiXCR, storing one row per CDR3 protein. Of over 500,000 distinct CDR3 sequences in the sample, 20% to 25% were seen once. Material: peripheral blood. The origin of the receptors is a woman aged 18-30 years with stable Graves' hyperthyroidism. Some clones in this sample may be carry-over from other donors' samples.

This clonotype was counted at least ten times. J is TRBJ2-7 and V is TRBV7-2, with 8 nucleotides matching TRBD2. The length of the CDR3 is 17 residues. CDR1 and CDR2 from the germline V gene are SGHTA and FQGNSA. Unmatched junction bases numbered 12, after V lost 1 base and J lost 4 bases. The DNA for the CDR3 is TGTGCCAGCAGCTTAGGGACAGCGCGGGGGGCGGGGTACGAGCAGTACTTC. Its translation is CASSLGTARGAGYEQYF.

This clonotype appeared a few times. The chain joins TRBV10-3 to TRBJ1-5, with 7 bases fitting TRBD1. Germline CDR1 reads ENHRY; CDR2 reads SYGVKD. The V segment lost 0 bases and the J segment 0 bases; nucleotides outside the gene matches: 11. The CDR3 covers 19 residues. CDR3: CAISESRGTDQYSNQPQHF. The CDR3 DNA follows: TGTGCCATCAGTGAGTCGAGGGGGACAGATCAATATAGCAATCAGCCCCAGCATTTT.

V gene TRBV6-1 combines with J gene TRBJ2-5; weak D call: TRBD1 (5 bases). Germline V lookup: CDR1 MNHNS, CDR2 SASEGT. Trimming pared 6 bases from V and 4 bases from J, leaving 18 bases between. The CDR3 length is 15 residues. CDR3 sequence: CASSFVAGLAETQYF. In DNA form, the CDR3 reads TGTGCCAGCAGCTTTGTGGCAGGGCTGGCAGAGACCCAGTACTTC.

As concerns this clonotype: This clone may be a read error of a much larger clone one base away. This chain uses TRBV24-1 with TRBJ1-1; D gene ambiguous. Germline lookup yields CDR1 KGHDR and CDR2 SFDVKD. The CDR3 consists of 13 residues. The CDR3 here is CATSDSRHLESFF. CDR3 bases: TGTGCCACCAGTGATAGTCGGCACCTTGAATCTTTCTTT.